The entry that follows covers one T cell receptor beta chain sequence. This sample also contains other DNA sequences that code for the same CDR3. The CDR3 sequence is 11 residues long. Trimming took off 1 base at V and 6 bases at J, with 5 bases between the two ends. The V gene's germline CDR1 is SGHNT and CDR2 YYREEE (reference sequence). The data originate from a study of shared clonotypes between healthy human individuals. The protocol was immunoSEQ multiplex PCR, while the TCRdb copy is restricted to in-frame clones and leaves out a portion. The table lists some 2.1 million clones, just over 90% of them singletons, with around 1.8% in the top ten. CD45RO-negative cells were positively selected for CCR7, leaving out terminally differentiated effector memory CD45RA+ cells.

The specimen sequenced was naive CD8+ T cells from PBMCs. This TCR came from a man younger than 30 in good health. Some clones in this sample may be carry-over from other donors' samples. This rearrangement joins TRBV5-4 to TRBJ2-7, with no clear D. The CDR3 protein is CASSLSGEQYF. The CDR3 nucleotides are TGTGCCAGCAGCTTGTCTGGCGAGCAGTACTTC.